This T cell receptor (beta chain) was observed in a study of blood T cell repertoires in COVID-19 (dated by TCRdb to about 2020). About the full investigation: Samples from collaborators originated in the United States, Italy and Spain and spanned both the acute and convalescent phases of COVID-19. The material from the prospective study consisted of cDNA or gDNA derived from T cells, B-cell-depleted T cells, or PBMCs. The dataset comprised deeply sampled blood TCRbeta repertoires from subjects exposed to, actively infected with, or recovered from COVID-19. The repertoires were released in a freely available public database intended as a resource for research on the immune response to SARS-CoV-2. Samples were obtained from the ongoing ImmuneRACE study (first 160 participants) and from over 1,000 subjects provided by 6 global collaborators. The sample metadata nearly always contained a de-identified subject ID, COVID-19 status, age in years and sex. Where available, HLA class I and class II types were obtained from metadata supplied by the sample provider rather than from assay-based typing.

TCRbeta CDR3 regions were amplified from genomic DNA using the immunoSEQ Assay, a bias-controlled multiplex PCR. Concerning the study's data processing: The number of nucleated cells in each sample was estimated by amplification of reference gene primers within the assay. Sequence reads were collapsed and filtered to measure the absolute abundance of every unique TCRbeta CDR3 rearrangement. For each sample, productive Simpson clonality was calculated as the square root of Simpson's diversity index over productive rearrangements. TCRdb provides this immuneACCESS table in a form limited to in-frame rearrangements. Some clones are lacking; in checked studies, under half of them reflect an unresolved V gene, and why the rest are absent is not known. The V and J calls and clone size were taken over from that table, and D and trimming were inferred from the DNA. The sample yields about 110,000 clones; around 89% were counted once. Clones ranked in the top ten supply under 6% of the sample.

Collaborating institutions collected whole blood in K2EDTA tubes following their own protocols. For TCRbeta analysis, collaborator samples were shipped as frozen whole blood, as isolated PBMCs, or as DNA extracted from either sample type. The germline V gene (reference sequence) provides CDR1 LGHDT and CDR2 YNNKEL. The CDR3 spans 16 residues, from the cysteine through the phenylalanine. CDR3 DNA is the only sequence kept; it has 48 bases, read in frame from the first base. V is cut by 2 bases and J by 9 bases, and the space between the germline ends is 17 bases. Of note for this clone: No cognate antigen has been identified for it. No base quality values were provided; no much bigger clone lies one nucleotide off.

Overall results and qualifications from the work: The quantity of clinical and demographic metadata differed by source and by participant and was supplied without curation.

This chain is built from TRBV3-1 (or the pseudogene TRBV3-2) and TRBJ1-6; TRBD1 could be the D gene, as 6 bases match. Sequencing used peripheral blood. This receptor was taken from a woman aged 50 to 60 with acute or convalescent COVID-19. The DNA sequence is as follows: TGTGCCAGCAGCCAAACAACCGGGACATCCGGTTCACCCCTCCACTTT. Its protein product is CASSQTTGTSGSPLHF.